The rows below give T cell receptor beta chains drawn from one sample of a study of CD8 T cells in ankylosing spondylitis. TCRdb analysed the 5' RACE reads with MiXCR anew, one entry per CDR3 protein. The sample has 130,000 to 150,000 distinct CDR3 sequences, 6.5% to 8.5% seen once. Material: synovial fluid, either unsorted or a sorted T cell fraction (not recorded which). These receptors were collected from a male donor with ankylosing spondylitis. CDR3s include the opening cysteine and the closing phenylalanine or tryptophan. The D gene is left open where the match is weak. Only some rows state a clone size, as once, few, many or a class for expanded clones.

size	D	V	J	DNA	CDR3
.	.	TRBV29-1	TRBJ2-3	TGCAGCGTTGGCCCGGACAGCACAGATACGCAGTATTTT	CSVGPDSTDTQYF
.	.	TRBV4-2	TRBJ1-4	TGTGCCAGCAGCCAAGGGATAGAAGGTGAAAAACTGTTTTTT	CASSQGIEGEKLFF
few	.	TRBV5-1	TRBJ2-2	TGCGCCAGCAGCTTCGACAGACCGAACACCGGGGAGCTGTTTTTT	CASSFDRPNTGELFF
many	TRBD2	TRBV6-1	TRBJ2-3	TGTGCCAGCAGTGATGGACTAGCGGGGTTGGTTGGGTCAGATACGCAGTATTTT	CASSDGLAGLVGSDTQYF
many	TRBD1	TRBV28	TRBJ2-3	TGTGCCAGCAGTTTGACGGTAGGGGGCCGCACAGATACGCAGTATTTT	CASSLTVGGRTDTQYF
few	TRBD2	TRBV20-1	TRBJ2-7	TGCAGTGCTAGAAGCGGGACTAGCGGGATCTACGAGCAGTACTTC	CSARSGTSGIYEQYF
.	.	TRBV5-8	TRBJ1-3	TGTGCCATCAGCCCCGGACACAACTCTGGAAACACCATATATTTT	CAISPGHNSGNTIYF
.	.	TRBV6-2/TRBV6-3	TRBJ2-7	TGTGCCAGCAGTTACTTCGGGAGCTCTCGCGAGCAGTACTTC	CASSYFGSSREQYF
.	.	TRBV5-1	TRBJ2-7	TGCGCCAGCAGCTTATGGACAGATTACGAGCAGTACTTC	CASSLWTDYEQYF
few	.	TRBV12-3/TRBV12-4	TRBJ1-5	TGTGCCAGCAGCCGGCCCCCCGAGCAGCCCCAGCATTTT	CASSRPPEQPQHF
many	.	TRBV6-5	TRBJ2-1	TGTGCCAGCAGTTACTCGGGCTATGAGCAGTTCTTC	CASSYSGYEQFF
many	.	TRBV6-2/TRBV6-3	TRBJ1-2	TGTGCCAGCATATCACCCCCGATCGATTTCTATGGCTACACCTTC	CASISPPIDFYGYTF
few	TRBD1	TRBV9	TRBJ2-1	TGTGCCAGCAGCGGGACAGGGGGCAATGAGCAGTTCTTC	CASSGTGGNEQFF
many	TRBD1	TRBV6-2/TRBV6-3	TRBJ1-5	TGTGCCAGCAGCCGCCCCCCAGACAGGGTTGGCAATCAGCCCCAGCATTTT	CASSRPPDRVGNQPQHF
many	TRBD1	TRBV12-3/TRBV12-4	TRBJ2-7	TGTGCCAGCAGTCCAAGGACAGGGCTGGGCGAGCAGTACTTC	CASSPRTGLGEQYF
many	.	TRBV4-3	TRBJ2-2	TGCGCCAGCAGCCAAAAATACGCGACCGGGGAGCTGTTTTTT	CASSQKYATGELFF
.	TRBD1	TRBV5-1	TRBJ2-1	TGCGCCAGCAGCTCAGGACAGGGTGCCGATGAGCAGTTCTTC	CASSSGQGADEQFF